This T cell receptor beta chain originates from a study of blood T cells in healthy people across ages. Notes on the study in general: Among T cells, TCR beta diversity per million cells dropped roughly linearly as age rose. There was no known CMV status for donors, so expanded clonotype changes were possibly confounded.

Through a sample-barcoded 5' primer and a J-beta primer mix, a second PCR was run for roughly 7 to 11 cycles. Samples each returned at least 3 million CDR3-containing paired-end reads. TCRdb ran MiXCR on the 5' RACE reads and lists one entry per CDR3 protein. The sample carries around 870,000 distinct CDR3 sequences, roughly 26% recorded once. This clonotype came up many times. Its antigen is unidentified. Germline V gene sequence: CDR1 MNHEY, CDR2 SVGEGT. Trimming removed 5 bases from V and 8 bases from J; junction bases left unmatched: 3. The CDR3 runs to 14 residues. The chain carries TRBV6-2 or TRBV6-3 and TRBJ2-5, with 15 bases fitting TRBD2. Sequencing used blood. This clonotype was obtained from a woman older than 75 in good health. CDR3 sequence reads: CASSRTSGGGTQYF. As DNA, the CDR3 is TGTGCCAGCAGTCGGACTAGCGGGGGGGGCACCCAGTACTTC.